These T cell receptor beta chains were read from a single sample in a study of T cells expressing NK-cell markers. TCRdb re-called the 5' RACE reads and gives one entry per CDR3 protein, without DNA. The clone table shows roughly 170,000 distinct CDR3 sequences, with the ten largest holding roughly 18%. The sequenced sample consisted of blood T cells: a sorted CD56 or NKG2C T cell subset, CD4+ or CD8+ T cells, or bulk PBMC T cells (not recorded which). These TCRs come from a woman between 18 and 70 years old in good health. The CDR3 runs from the conserved cysteine through the conserved F or W.

TRBJ2-7 12 TRBV29-1 CSVEGPPDEQYF
TRBJ2-2 17 TRBV18 CASSPPRQGLNTGELFF
TRBJ1-1 11 TRBV11-2 CASSPRIEAFF
TRBJ2-5 14 TRBV5-1 CASSPLLADETQYF
TRBJ2-5 13 TRBV10-3 CAISGTTKETQYF
TRBJ2-1 15 TRBV12-3/TRBV12-4 CASSLLSGTYNEQFF
TRBJ2-1 12 TRBV5-1 CASSLNHNEQFF
TRBJ1-6 16 TRBV27 CASSYERSSYNSPLHF
TRBJ2-1 15 TRBV20-1 CSARGGRGVGHEQFF
TRBJ2-3 16 TRBV5-4 CASSPGTSGVTDTQYF
TRBJ1-6 13 TRBV29-1 CSAKDNLDSPLHF
TRBJ2-5 15 TRBV20-1 CSARERLAVQETQYF